This T cell receptor (beta chain) was sequenced for a study of radiotherapy plus CTLA-4 blockade in lung cancer. Overall study results and limits: Early blood T cell clone dynamics reportedly forecast response best, with interferon-beta.

In chemo-refractory metastatic non-small-cell lung cancer, patients got ipilimumab CTLA-4 blockade together with focal radiation. Data came from immunoSEQ multiplex PCR; TCRdb stores just in-frame clones and leaves some out. The data contain about 85,000 clones, more than 75% of them singletons. This CDR3 is built from 14 residues. V gave up 10 bases and J gave up 0 bases, with 15 bases separating them. Germline loops: CDR1 SGHVS, CDR2 FNYEAQ. Concerning this clone: Its antigen is not known.

This receptor was identified in a human donor with non-small cell lung cancer who had a partial response to radiotherapy plus ipilimumab. The sequences come from peripheral blood, collected from a patient treated with radiotherapy plus ipilimumab. The gene calls are TRBV7-6 and TRBJ1-1, with D possibly matching TRBD1 (5 bases). CDR3: CATTGGPMNTEAFF. The CDR3 DNA reads TGTGCCACCACGGGGGGACCCATGAACACTGAAGCTTTCTTT. Based on the CDR3 plus reference TRBV7-6 and TRBJ1-1, the full variable domain is GAGVSQSPRYKVTKRGQDVALRCDPISGHVSLYWYRQALGQGPEFLTYFNYEAQQDKSGLPNDRFSAERPEGSISTLTIQRTEQRDSAMYRCATTGGPMNTEAFFGQGTRLTVV.